This paragraph covers one TCR beta chain sequence. It has no known antigen specificity. Base qualities are not recorded, but no much larger clone differs from it by a single base. This sample was included in a study of beta chain features in type 1 diabetes (dated by TCRdb to 2017 to 2018). About the study as a whole: Patients and healthy donors did not differ in mean age, gender distribution, total cell number or subset yield. A total of approximately 100,000,000 sorted cells were examined across all samples, and the number of cells per subset was strongly correlated with RNA yield. In the study, recently diagnosed type 1 diabetes patients and matched healthy donors were compared on the TCRB repertoires of their sorted circulating CD4+ T cell subsets. Naive and central memory subsets were obtained from all 30 or so donors, but regulatory and stem cell-like memory subsets were isolated from only 8 patients and roughly 8 healthy donors.

Results and caveats for the whole study, not just this receptor: Because cDNA rather than genomic DNA was sequenced, highly expressing activated cells could have been over-represented, although no difference in activation and CD3 levels was found between groups. In all four CD4+ subsets, TCRB CDR3 length was moderately but significantly shorter in type 1 diabetes patients. Naive, central memory and regulatory TCRB repertoires appeared to be more alike among patients than among healthy donors. PCR might favor shorter templates, but patient and control samples were amplified and corrected together, so any skew would affect both groups equally. At VDJ recombination sites, type 1 diabetes patients had fewer insertions and more deleted nucleotides, which implies abnormalities in thymic rearrangement. Only small numbers of individuals were included in the HLA sub-analyses, which left unresolved whether HLA type had any influence on TCRB rearrangement.

Each donor gave one peripheral blood draw, averaging about 100 mL, which was collected into heparinised tubes. A BD FACSAria II was used to sort naive, central memory, regulatory and stem cell-like memory CD4+ T cells with a panel that included CD45RO, CCR7, CD25, CD127, CD95 and CD27. A purity above 95% was achieved for all sorted populations. PBMCs were isolated right away by Lymphoprep density gradient centrifugation and were stained directly, without culture. So that batch effects would be minimized, each experiment stained and sorted samples in pairs, pairing one healthy donor with one patient. CDR1 SGDLS and CDR2 YYNGEE are derived from the germline V gene. V and J are trimmed by 0 bases and 2 bases, and the gene matches miss 10 bases of the junction. Taken from cysteine to phenylalanine, the CDR3 has 19 residues. The read is trimmed to its CDR3 DNA, 57 bases read in frame from base 1. The entire isolated RNA was reverse transcribed using the High Capacity cDNA Reverse Transcription Kit, and thus expressed TCRB transcripts were sequenced. Deep immunoSEQ sequencing was performed on naive, central memory and regulatory T cell samples, with an average of roughly 4 million total reads per sample. Sorted cells were lysed in RLT buffer, and RNA was extracted using DNase-treated RNeasy Micro or Mini kits according to cell number. To prevent cross-contamination, every cell subset was processed on its own, while patient and healthy donor samples were processed together. TCRB sequences were amplified from cDNA with the immunoSEQ multiplex PCR, producing 87-bp fragments spanning the CDR3 region. Sequencing of the amplicons was performed on the Illumina HiSeq platform. Per the authors' processing: Synthetic template baselines were used to correct PCR bias computationally, reads within Hamming distance 2 were collapsed, and singletons that could not be merged were discarded. Reads were aligned against IMGT so that V, D and J genes, CDR3 length and insertions or deletions at six rearrangement sites could be assigned. Within each subset, clonotype counts were normalized to sorted cell number, after which true diversity and Gini coefficients were computed with the tcR R package. The overlap coefficient, calculated on TCRB nucleotide sequences, was used to measure repertoire sharing. Out-of-frame TCRB sequences from naive cells were analyzed as a proxy for the pre-selection repertoire. TCRdb limited this immuneACCESS table to in-frame rearrangements with V and J called. A share of clones is missing; checked studies link under half to unresolved V genes, and the rest is unexplained. V and J calls and clone size come straight from that table; D and trimming were deduced from the DNA. The sample table shows approximately 250,000 clones, and 11% are seen once. Together, the top ten hold 0.017% of the sample.

Material for sequencing was naive CD4+ T cells from blood. The meaning of the sample's cell subset or site label: true naive CD4+ T cells. This chain is built from TRBV9 and TRBJ2-3; 12 central nucleotides agree with TRBD2. This clonotype was obtained from a man younger than 40 with type 1 diabetes. The nucleotide sequence is given as TGTGCCAGCAGCGTAGACGGTCGACTAGCGGGGGTCCTCACAGATACGCAGTATTTT. This is translated as CASSVDGRLAGVLTDTQYF.